This T cell receptor beta chain emerged from a study of T cell repertoires in cytomegalovirus infection. Study in general: CMV epitopes in the study were HLA-C-restricted (recently identified) and HLA-B-restricted (well studied). Both a matching HLA type and CMV infection were indicated by public TCR beta signatures.

TCRdb analysed the reads with MiXCR anew, one entry per CDR3 protein. This repertoire shows about 150,000 distinct CDR3 sequences, around 32% found once; its top ten account for 52%. This clonotype has only a few counts. Its antigen is as yet unknown. Study-wide results and caveats: Dominant in the ex vivo response were TCR beta clonotypes restricted by HLA-C and specific for CMV.

The CDR3 is 14 residues long. CDR1 and CDR2 (germline): SGHTA, FQGNSA. Trimming cost V 5 bases and J 0 bases, with 10 bases left between them. The chain recombines TRBV7-2 with TRBJ1-1; D unresolved. This TCR was recovered from a human donor in good health (CMV status not recorded). Some clones in this sample may be carry-over from other donors' samples. Material: CD8+ T cells from cultured PBMCs, obtained from culture after CMV antigen stimulation. CDR3 region: CASSIGLMNTEAFF. CDR3 in DNA: TGTGCCAGCAGCATCGGACTGATGAACACTGAAGCTTTCTTT.